This T cell receptor (beta chain) was recorded in a study of T cell clonality in common variable immunodeficiency. Broader study findings: Shared TCRbeta clones were fewer between CVID subjects than controls. Reportedly, TCR beta sequences from common variable immunodeficiency showed fewer deletions and N-nucleotide insertions.

Patients had low serum IgG, IgA and/or IgM and specific antibody deficiency. Caucasian heritage predominated among both patients and controls. Blood came from CVID subjects not ill and not taking immunomodulatory or immunosuppressive medication. Trimming removed 3 bases from V and 5 bases from J; junction bases left unmatched: 6. The CDR3 has 15 residues. CDR1 is KGHSH and CDR2 is LQKENI in the germline V gene. Turning to this clone: No antigen is known for it. Read coverage stops 3 residues before the CDR3 terminus; the germline J gene supplies the remainder.

Measured with immunoSEQ multiplex PCR; TCRdb has only the in-frame clones, and not every one. This repertoire holds fewer than 20,000 clones, and none appear only once. This chain uses TRBV18 with TRBJ2-1; 8 bases match TRBD2. The TCR comes from a human donor with common variable immunodeficiency. Material: peripheral blood mononuclear cells. The CDR3 DNA, read in part, is TGTGCCAGCTCACCGAGTAGCGGGATCAACAATGAG. Encoded protein: CASSPSSGINNE. The whole CDR3 reads CASSPSSGINNEQFF.